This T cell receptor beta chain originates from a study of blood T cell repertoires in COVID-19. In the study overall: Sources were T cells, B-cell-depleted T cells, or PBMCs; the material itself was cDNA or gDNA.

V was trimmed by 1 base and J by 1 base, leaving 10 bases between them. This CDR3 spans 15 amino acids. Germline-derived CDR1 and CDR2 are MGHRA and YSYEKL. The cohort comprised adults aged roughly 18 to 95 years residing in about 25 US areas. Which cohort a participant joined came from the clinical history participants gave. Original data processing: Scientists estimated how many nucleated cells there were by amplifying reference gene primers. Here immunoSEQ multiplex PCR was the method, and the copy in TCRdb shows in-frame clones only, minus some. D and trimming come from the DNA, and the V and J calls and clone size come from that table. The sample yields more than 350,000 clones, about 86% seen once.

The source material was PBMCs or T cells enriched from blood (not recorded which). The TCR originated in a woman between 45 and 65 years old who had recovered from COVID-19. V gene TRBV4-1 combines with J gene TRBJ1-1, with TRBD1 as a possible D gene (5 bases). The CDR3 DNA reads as TGCGCCAGCAGCCAAGGGGCAGGGTGGAACACTGAAGCTTTCTTT. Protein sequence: CASSQGAGWNTEAFF.